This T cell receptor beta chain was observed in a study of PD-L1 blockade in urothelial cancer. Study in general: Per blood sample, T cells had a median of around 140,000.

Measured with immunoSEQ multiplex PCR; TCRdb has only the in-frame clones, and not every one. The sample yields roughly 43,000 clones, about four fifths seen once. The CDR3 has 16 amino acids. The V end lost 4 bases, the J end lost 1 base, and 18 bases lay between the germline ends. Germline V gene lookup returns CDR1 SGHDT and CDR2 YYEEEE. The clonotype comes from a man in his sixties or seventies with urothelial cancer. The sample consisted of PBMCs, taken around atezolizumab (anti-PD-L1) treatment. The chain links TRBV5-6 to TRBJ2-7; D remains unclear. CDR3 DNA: TGTGCCAGCAGCCCTTCTGGCGACGCGGCGTCCTACGAGCAGTACTTC. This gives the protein CASSPSGDAASYEQYF. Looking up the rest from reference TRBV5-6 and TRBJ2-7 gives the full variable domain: DAGVTQSPTHLIKTRGQQVTLRCSPKSGHDTVSWYQQALGQGPQFIFQYYEEEERQRGNFPDRFSGHQFPNYSSELNVNALLLGDSALYLCASSPSGDAASYEQYFGPGTRLTVT.